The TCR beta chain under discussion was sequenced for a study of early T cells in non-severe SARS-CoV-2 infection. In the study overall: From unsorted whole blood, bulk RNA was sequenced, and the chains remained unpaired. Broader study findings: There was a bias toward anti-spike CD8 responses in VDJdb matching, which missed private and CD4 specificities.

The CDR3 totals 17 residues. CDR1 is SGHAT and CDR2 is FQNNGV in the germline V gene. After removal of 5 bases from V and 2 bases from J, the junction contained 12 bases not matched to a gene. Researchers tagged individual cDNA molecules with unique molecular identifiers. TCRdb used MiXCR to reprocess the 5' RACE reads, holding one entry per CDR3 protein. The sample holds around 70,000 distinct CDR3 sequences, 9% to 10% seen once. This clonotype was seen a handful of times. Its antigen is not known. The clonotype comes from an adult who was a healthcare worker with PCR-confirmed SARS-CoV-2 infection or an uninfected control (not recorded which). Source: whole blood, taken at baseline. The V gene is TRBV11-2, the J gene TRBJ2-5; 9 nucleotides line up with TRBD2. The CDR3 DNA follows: TGTGCCAGCAGCAAAGGCAGCCTAGCGGGGATACAAGAGACCCAGTACTTC. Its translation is CASSKGSLAGIQETQYF.